The rows below give T cell receptor beta chains drawn from one sample of a study of blood T cell repertoires in COVID-19. The assay was immunoSEQ multiplex PCR, and TCRdb's table has in-frame clones only and misses some. The sample includes 250,000 or so clones, approximately 82% of them seen just once. The specimen was peripheral blood. Every receptor here comes from a woman older than 75 with acute or convalescent COVID-19. Each CDR3 is given with its conserved first and last residue. The order of the fields is clone size, V gene, J gene, D gene, CDR3 protein, CDR3 DNA. The D gene is left open where the match is weak. Size is stated for part of the rows, as once, few or many counts, or as a class when the clone is expanded.

clone_size: NA; v_call: TRBV6-5; j_call: TRBJ2-7; d_call: TRBD2; cdr3_aa: CASNPGLPSYEQYF; cdr3_nt: TGTGCCAGCAACCCGGGACTACCCTCCTACGAGCAGTACTTC
clone_size: once; v_call: TRBV2; j_call: TRBJ2-7; d_call: TRBD1; cdr3_aa: CASRLDRGSVYEQYF; cdr3_nt: TGTGCCAGCAGACTAGACAGGGGGTCTGTCTACGAGCAGTACTTC
clone_size: NA; v_call: TRBV28; j_call: TRBJ2-5; d_call: TRBD1; cdr3_aa: CASRPHRGQETQYF; cdr3_nt: TGTGCCAGCAGACCCCACAGGGGACAAGAGACCCAGTACTTC
clone_size: NA; v_call: TRBV30; j_call: TRBJ2-7; d_call: TRBD1; cdr3_aa: CAWSFPGQRGEQYF; cdr3_nt: TGTGCCTGGAGTTTCCCGGGACAGAGGGGCGAGCAGTACTTC
clone_size: NA; v_call: TRBV2; j_call: TRBJ1-4; d_call: TRBD1; cdr3_aa: CASSYRTGTNEKLFF; cdr3_nt: TGTGCCAGCAGCTACAGGACAGGGACTAATGAAAAACTGTTTTTT
clone_size: NA; v_call: TRBV10-3; j_call: TRBJ2-5; d_call: NA; cdr3_aa: CAISETGRETQYF; cdr3_nt: TGTGCCATCAGTGAAACAGGGCGTGAGACCCAGTACTTC
clone_size: NA; v_call: TRBV5-1; j_call: TRBJ2-3; d_call: NA; cdr3_aa: CASSEGTPGADTQYF; cdr3_nt: TGCGCCAGCAGCGAGGGGACTCCTGGGGCAGATACGCAGTATTTT
clone_size: NA; v_call: TRBV30; j_call: TRBJ2-7; d_call: TRBD1; cdr3_aa: CAWKTGTGWYEQYF; cdr3_nt: TGTGCCTGGAAGACCGGGACAGGTTGGTACGAGCAGTACTTC
clone_size: once; v_call: TRBV28; j_call: TRBJ2-1; d_call: TRBD2; cdr3_aa: CASSSSLLAGVPNEQFF; cdr3_nt: TGTGCCAGCAGTTCTAGCCTGCTAGCGGGAGTCCCAAATGAGCAGTTCTTC
clone_size: NA; v_call: TRBV28; j_call: TRBJ1-2; d_call: NA; cdr3_aa: CASRTTGNYGYTF; cdr3_nt: TGTGCCAGCAGGACAACAGGGAACTATGGCTACACCTTC
clone_size: NA; v_call: TRBV11-2; j_call: TRBJ2-6; d_call: TRBD1; cdr3_aa: CASSHGQGAYPSGANVLTF; cdr3_nt: TGTGCCAGCAGCCACGGACAGGGGGCTTACCCCTCTGGGGCCAACGTCCTGACTTTC
clone_size: NA; v_call: TRBV7-7; j_call: TRBJ1-5; d_call: TRBD1; cdr3_aa: CASSDRDRVMQPQHF; cdr3_nt: TGTGCTAGCAGCGACCGGGACAGGGTAATGCAGCCCCAGCATTTT
clone_size: NA; v_call: TRBV6-5; j_call: TRBJ1-1; d_call: NA; cdr3_aa: CASWARGEAFF; cdr3_nt: TGTGCCAGCTGGGCCCGCGGGGAAGCTTTCTTT
clone_size: NA; v_call: TRBV7-9; j_call: TRBJ2-1; d_call: TRBD1; cdr3_aa: CASSLRDREFNEQFF; cdr3_nt: TGTGCCAGCAGCTTAAGAGACAGGGAATTCAATGAGCAGTTCTTC
clone_size: NA; v_call: TRBV4-3; j_call: TRBJ2-3; d_call: TRBD2; cdr3_aa: CASSPKGVAGVGDTQYF; cdr3_nt: TGCGCCAGCAGCCCAAAAGGTGTGGCGGGAGTCGGGGATACGCAGTATTTT
clone_size: NA; v_call: TRBV30; j_call: TRBJ2-2; d_call: NA; cdr3_aa: CAWSPSNTGELFF; cdr3_nt: TGTGCCTGGAGTCCCTCGAACACCGGGGAGCTGTTTTTT
clone_size: NA; v_call: TRBV6-2/TRBV6-3; j_call: TRBJ2-1; d_call: TRBD2; cdr3_aa: CASSSRLAGAYNEQFF; cdr3_nt: TGTGCCAGCAGTTCCCGACTAGCGGGAGCGTACAATGAGCAGTTCTTC
clone_size: NA; v_call: TRBV5-6; j_call: TRBJ2-7; d_call: NA; cdr3_aa: CASSYRTTSPGYEQYF; cdr3_nt: TGTGCCAGCAGCTATCGGACTACCTCCCCCGGGTACGAGCAGTACTTC
clone_size: NA; v_call: TRBV29-1; j_call: TRBJ1-4; d_call: TRBD1; cdr3_aa: CSVCIGTGREKLFF; cdr3_nt: TGCAGCGTTTGCATCGGGACAGGGCGGGAAAAACTGTTTTTT
clone_size: NA; v_call: TRBV24-1; j_call: TRBJ2-2; d_call: TRBD1; cdr3_aa: CATSDTDRVGELFF; cdr3_nt: TGTGCCACCAGTGACACAGACAGGGTCGGGGAGCTGTTTTTT
clone_size: once; v_call: TRBV7-9; j_call: TRBJ1-2; d_call: NA; cdr3_aa: CASSLQGPPTF; cdr3_nt: TGTGCCAGCAGCTTACAGGGTCCCCCCACCTTC
clone_size: NA; v_call: TRBV27; j_call: TRBJ2-7; d_call: TRBD1; cdr3_aa: CASRIRWQGAYEQYF; cdr3_nt: TGTGCCAGCAGGATAAGGTGGCAGGGGGCCTACGAGCAGTACTTC
clone_size: NA; v_call: TRBV5-4; j_call: TRBJ1-3; d_call: TRBD1; cdr3_aa: CASSIDRVGNTIYF; cdr3_nt: TGTGCCAGCAGCATTGACAGGGTTGGAAACACCATATATTTT
clone_size: NA; v_call: TRBV6-6; j_call: TRBJ2-1; d_call: NA; cdr3_aa: CASSRRSTETLSYNEQFF; cdr3_nt: TGTGCCAGCAGTCGGCGGAGTACTGAAACCCTCTCCTACAATGAGCAGTTCTTC
clone_size: NA; v_call: TRBV2; j_call: TRBJ2-2; d_call: NA; cdr3_aa: CASSVTRVTGELFF; cdr3_nt: TGTGCCAGCAGTGTTACTAGGGTTACCGGGGAGCTGTTTTTT
clone_size: NA; v_call: TRBV4-3; j_call: TRBJ2-4; d_call: NA; cdr3_aa: CASSQAGVAKNIQYF; cdr3_nt: TGCGCCAGCAGCCAAGCGGGGGTAGCCAAAAACATTCAGTACTTC
clone_size: NA; v_call: TRBV5-1; j_call: TRBJ2-1; d_call: NA; cdr3_aa: CASSFQEGIYNEQFF; cdr3_nt: TGCGCCAGCAGCTTCCAGGAGGGTATCTACAATGAGCAGTTCTTC
clone_size: NA; v_call: TRBV7-2; j_call: TRBJ2-7; d_call: TRBD2; cdr3_aa: CASSERLAGGPYEQYF; cdr3_nt: TGTGCCAGCAGCGAACGACTAGCGGGAGGGCCCTACGAGCAGTACTTC
clone_size: NA; v_call: TRBV5-4; j_call: TRBJ2-5; d_call: TRBD2; cdr3_aa: CASSQARRGGQETQYF; cdr3_nt: TGTGCCAGCTCCCAAGCCCGGCGGGGGGGCCAAGAGACCCAGTACTTC
clone_size: NA; v_call: TRBV29-1; j_call: TRBJ2-1; d_call: TRBD2; cdr3_aa: CSVEDVASGSSYNEQFF; cdr3_nt: TGCAGCGTTGAAGACGTGGCTAGCGGGAGTTCCTACAATGAGCAGTTCTTC
clone_size: once; v_call: TRBV18; j_call: TRBJ2-7; d_call: NA; cdr3_aa: CASSPVRTYEQYF; cdr3_nt: TGTGCCAGCTCACCGGTTAGAACCTACGAGCAGTACTTC
clone_size: NA; v_call: TRBV9; j_call: TRBJ2-3; d_call: TRBD2; cdr3_aa: CASSPLAGGPTDTQYF; cdr3_nt: TGTGCCAGCAGCCCCCTAGCGGGAGGGCCGACAGATACGCAGTATTTT
clone_size: NA; v_call: TRBV19; j_call: TRBJ1-6; d_call: TRBD1; cdr3_aa: CASTRTGNPINSPLHF; cdr3_nt: TGTGCCAGTACCCGGACAGGGAATCCCATTAATTCACCCCTCCACTTT
clone_size: NA; v_call: TRBV28; j_call: TRBJ2-1; d_call: TRBD2; cdr3_aa: CASSSKLAGFYNEQFF; cdr3_nt: TGTGCCAGCAGTTCAAAACTAGCGGGGTTTTACAATGAGCAGTTCTTC
clone_size: NA; v_call: TRBV2; j_call: TRBJ2-3; d_call: TRBD2; cdr3_aa: CASRGLAGGTDTQYF; cdr3_nt: TGTGCCAGCAGAGGACTAGCGGGGGGCACAGATACGCAGTATTTT
clone_size: once; v_call: TRBV5-8; j_call: TRBJ2-1; d_call: TRBD2; cdr3_aa: CASSPGTSGVGANEQFF; cdr3_nt: TGTGCCAGCAGCCCCGGGACTAGCGGAGTGGGGGCCAATGAGCAGTTCTTC
clone_size: NA; v_call: TRBV2; j_call: TRBJ2-5; d_call: NA; cdr3_aa: CASSEAGAGKETQYF; cdr3_nt: TGTGCCAGCAGTGAAGCTGGGGCAGGCAAAGAGACCCAGTACTTC
clone_size: NA; v_call: TRBV19; j_call: TRBJ2-5; d_call: NA; cdr3_aa: CASRDSDSPQETQYF; cdr3_nt: TGTGCCAGTAGAGACAGTGACTCCCCCCAAGAGACCCAGTACTTC
clone_size: NA; v_call: TRBV6-2/TRBV6-3; j_call: TRBJ1-2; d_call: NA; cdr3_aa: CASSSSTGKYGYTF; cdr3_nt: TGTGCCAGCAGTTCATCTACAGGGAAGTATGGCTACACCTTC
clone_size: few; v_call: TRBV18; j_call: TRBJ2-5; d_call: NA; cdr3_aa: CASSRQEETQYF; cdr3_nt: TGTGCCAGCTCACGACAGGAGGAGACCCAGTACTTC
clone_size: NA; v_call: TRBV5-4; j_call: TRBJ2-5; d_call: NA; cdr3_aa: CASSLRLAQETQYF; cdr3_nt: TGTGCCAGCAGCTTGAGGCTAGCCCAAGAGACCCAGTACTTC
clone_size: few; v_call: TRBV28; j_call: TRBJ2-7; d_call: TRBD2; cdr3_aa: CASSSGLAGGTTIGGYF; cdr3_nt: TGTGCCAGCAGTTCGGGACTAGCGGGGGGGACTACAATCGGAGGGTACTTC
clone_size: NA; v_call: TRBV5-1; j_call: TRBJ1-2; d_call: NA; cdr3_aa: CASRSESGAYGYTF; cdr3_nt: TGCGCCAGCCGTTCGGAGTCAGGGGCCTATGGCTACACCTTC
clone_size: NA; v_call: TRBV7-9; j_call: TRBJ2-1; d_call: TRBD2; cdr3_aa: CASSLRTSGTPEQFF; cdr3_nt: TGTGCCAGCAGCTTAAGGACTAGCGGGACGCCTGAGCAGTTCTTC
clone_size: NA; v_call: TRBV29-1; j_call: TRBJ1-1; d_call: NA; cdr3_aa: CSVDPRNTEAFF; cdr3_nt: TGCAGCGTTGATCCCAGAAACACTGAAGCTTTCTTT
clone_size: NA; v_call: TRBV6-4; j_call: TRBJ1-2; d_call: NA; cdr3_aa: CASSPDRRNYGYTF; cdr3_nt: TGTGCCAGCAGCCCAGACAGGAGAAACTATGGCTACACCTTC
clone_size: NA; v_call: TRBV4-2; j_call: TRBJ2-5; d_call: NA; cdr3_aa: CASSQAGGSGGETQYF; cdr3_nt: TGTGCCAGCAGCCAAGCAGGGGGGAGTGGAGGAGAGACCCAGTACTTC
clone_size: NA; v_call: TRBV3-1/TRBV3-2; j_call: TRBJ2-7; d_call: NA; cdr3_aa: CASSLDTWSYEQYF; cdr3_nt: TGTGCCAGCAGCTTAGACACATGGTCCTACGAGCAGTACTTC
clone_size: NA; v_call: TRBV6-1; j_call: TRBJ2-7; d_call: NA; cdr3_aa: CASSEQQGVPYEQYF; cdr3_nt: TGTGCCAGCAGTGAACAACAGGGTGTCCCCTACGAGCAGTACTTC
clone_size: NA; v_call: TRBV5-8; j_call: TRBJ1-4; d_call: NA; cdr3_aa: CASSLDRLATNEKLFF; cdr3_nt: TGTGCCAGCAGCCTAGACAGACTCGCAACTAATGAAAAACTGTTTTTT
clone_size: NA; v_call: TRBV3-1/TRBV3-2; j_call: TRBJ1-4; d_call: NA; cdr3_aa: CASSQDQGGATNEKLFF; cdr3_nt: TGTGCCAGCAGCCAAGATCAGGGAGGGGCAACTAATGAAAAACTGTTTTTT
clone_size: NA; v_call: TRBV19; j_call: TRBJ1-3; d_call: TRBD1; cdr3_aa: CASSNSGGPSGNTIYF; cdr3_nt: TGTGCCAGTAGCAACTCAGGGGGCCCCTCTGGAAACACCATATATTTT
clone_size: NA; v_call: TRBV7-7; j_call: TRBJ2-5; d_call: NA; cdr3_aa: CASSPGGGERGETQYF; cdr3_nt: TGTGCCAGCAGCCCCGGGGGTGGCGAAAGAGGGGAGACCCAGTACTTC
clone_size: once; v_call: TRBV3-1/TRBV3-2; j_call: TRBJ2-4; d_call: NA; cdr3_aa: CASSQDFIQYF; cdr3_nt: TGTGCCAGCAGCCAAGACTTCATTCAGTACTTC
clone_size: NA; v_call: TRBV6-1; j_call: TRBJ2-6; d_call: TRBD1; cdr3_aa: CASSDLVGQGRAGANVLTF; cdr3_nt: TGTGCCAGCAGTGATTTGGTAGGACAGGGACGGGCTGGGGCCAACGTCCTGACTTTC
clone_size: NA; v_call: TRBV28; j_call: TRBJ1-2; d_call: NA; cdr3_aa: CASSLSRQVVDYTF; cdr3_nt: TGTGCCAGCAGTTTATCCCGGCAGGTAGTGGACTACACCTTC
clone_size: NA; v_call: TRBV19; j_call: TRBJ1-5; d_call: NA; cdr3_aa: CASSMSGYSNQPQHF; cdr3_nt: TGTGCCAGTAGTATGTCAGGATATAGCAATCAGCCCCAGCATTTT
clone_size: NA; v_call: TRBV7-2; j_call: TRBJ1-6; d_call: TRBD1; cdr3_aa: CASSSSRRTGHNSPLHF; cdr3_nt: TGTGCCAGCAGCTCTAGCCGAAGGACAGGACATAATTCACCCCTCCACTTT